The rows below give T cell receptor beta chains drawn from one sample of a study of blood T cell repertoires in COVID-19. TCRdb keeps only in-frame clones here, not all; method: immunoSEQ multiplex PCR. The sample has about 220,000 clones, almost 90% seen once. Sequencing was performed on PBMCs or T cells enriched from blood (not recorded which). The receptors come from a woman in her 50s with acute COVID-19. Both conserved end residues are part of each CDR3. A D gene is named only where the DNA matches it firmly. For some rows the clone size is stated as once, few or many, or as a class when expanded; others skip it.

TRBJ2-7	-	TRBV30	TRBD2	TGTGCCTGGAGTGATCGCCTAGCGGCTTCCTACGAGCAGTACTTC	CAWSDRLAASYEQYF
TRBJ1-2	-	TRBV13	TRBD1	TGTGCCAGCAGCTTAGGGACAGGGAAATCAGGTTTAAATAACTATGGCTACACCTTC	CASSLGTGKSGLNNYGYTF
TRBJ2-7	-	TRBV5-1	-	TGCGCCAGCAGCCCTCGGACAGCCAACTACGAGCAGTACTTC	CASSPRTANYEQYF
TRBJ1-1	-	TRBV27	TRBD1	TGTGCCAGCAGACTCTACGCCGCGGACAGGGAATCTGAAGCTTTCTTT	CASRLYAADRESEAFF
TRBJ1-5	-	TRBV5-4	-	TGTGCCAGCAGCCGAGAGCAGGGTGGGCCCGTGATCAATCAGCCCCAGCATTTT	CASSREQGGPVINQPQHF
TRBJ1-1	-	TRBV4-3	TRBD1	TGCGCCAGCAGCCAAATAAATATGGGGGGCTTGAACAGGGGGAACACTGAAGCTTTCTTT	CASSQINMGGLNRGNTEAFF
TRBJ2-7	-	TRBV28	-	TGTGCCAGCAGTTTTGGGACTCGGGGCTACGAGCAGTACTTC	CASSFGTRGYEQYF
TRBJ2-1	-	TRBV29-1	TRBD2	TGCAGTGTCAACAGGGCTCAGAGCGGGAGGGCCGGTGAGCAGTTCTTC	CSVNRAQSGRAGEQFF
TRBJ1-5	-	TRBV27	-	TGTGCCAGCAGTTTACGGGGGGCTGGCAATCAGCCCCAGCATTTT	CASSLRGAGNQPQHF
TRBJ2-3	-	TRBV2	TRBD2	TGTGCCAGCAGACTGGGGGGGACTCCCCCAGATACGCAGTATTTT	CASRLGGTPPDTQYF
TRBJ1-5	-	TRBV7-9	TRBD1	TGTGCCAGCGGGACAGTAGATAGCAATCAGCCCCAGCATTTT	CASGTVDSNQPQHF
TRBJ1-1	once	TRBV29-1	TRBD1	TGCAGCGTTGAGACTTTGATGGGACAGCCTGCTGAAGCTTTCTTT	CSVETLMGQPAEAFF
TRBJ1-5	once	TRBV7-8	-	TGTGCCAGCAGCTTAGCTCGGACTGCTAGCAATCAGCCCCAGCATTTT	CASSLARTASNQPQHF
TRBJ1-2	-	TRBV19	-	TGTGCCAGTAGTACCGCGTCGGGGATTGGCTACACCTTC	CASSTASGIGYTF
TRBJ1-2	-	TRBV5-8	-	TGTGCCAGCAGGGTGTGGCGGGGAGTGGATGGCTACACCTTC	CASRVWRGVDGYTF
TRBJ2-1	-	TRBV6-2/TRBV6-3	TRBD2	TGTGCCAGCAGCCGAACGCCCAGACTAGCGGGAGGGTTAGGGGAGCAGTTCTTC	CASSRTPRLAGGLGEQFF
TRBJ1-5	once	TRBV6-5	-	TGTGCCAGCAGGACAGGATATAGCAATCAGCCCCAGCATTTT	CASRTGYSNQPQHF
TRBJ2-3	-	TRBV2	TRBD2	TGTGCCAGCAAGGCTAGCGGTACAGATACGCAGTATTTT	CASKASGTDTQYF
TRBJ2-1	-	TRBV11-2	-	TGTGCCAGCAGCTTAGGGTCACAGTCCTACAATGAGCAGTTCTTC	CASSLGSQSYNEQFF
TRBJ1-2	-	TRBV14	TRBD1	TGTGCCAGCAGCGATGACAGGGAGGATGGCTACACCTTC	CASSDDREDGYTF